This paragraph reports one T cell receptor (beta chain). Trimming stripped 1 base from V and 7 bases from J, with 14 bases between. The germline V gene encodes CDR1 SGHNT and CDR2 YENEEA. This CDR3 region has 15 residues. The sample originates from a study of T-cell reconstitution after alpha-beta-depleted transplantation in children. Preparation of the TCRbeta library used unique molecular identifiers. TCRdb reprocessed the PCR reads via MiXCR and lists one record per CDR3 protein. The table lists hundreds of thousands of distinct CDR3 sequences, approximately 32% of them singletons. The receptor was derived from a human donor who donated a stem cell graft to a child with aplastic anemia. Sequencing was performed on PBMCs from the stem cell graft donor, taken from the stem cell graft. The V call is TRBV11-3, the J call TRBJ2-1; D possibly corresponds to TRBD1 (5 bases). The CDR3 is CASSLVAGYENEQFF. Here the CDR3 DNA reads TGTGCCAGCAGCTTAGTGGCAGGGTACGAGAATGAGCAGTTCTTC.